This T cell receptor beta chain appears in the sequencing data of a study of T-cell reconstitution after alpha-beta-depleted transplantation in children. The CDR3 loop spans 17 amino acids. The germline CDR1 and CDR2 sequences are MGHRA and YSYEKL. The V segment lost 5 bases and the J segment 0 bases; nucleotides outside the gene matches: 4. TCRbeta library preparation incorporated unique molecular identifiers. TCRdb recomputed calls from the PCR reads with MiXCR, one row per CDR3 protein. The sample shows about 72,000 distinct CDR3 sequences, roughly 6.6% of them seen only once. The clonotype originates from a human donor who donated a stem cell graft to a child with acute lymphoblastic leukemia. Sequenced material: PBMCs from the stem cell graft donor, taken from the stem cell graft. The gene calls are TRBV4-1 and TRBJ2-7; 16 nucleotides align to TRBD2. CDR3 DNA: TGCGCCAGCAGCACTGGGACTAGCGGGAGGGCCTCCTACGAGCAGTACTTC. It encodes CASSTGTSGRASYEQYF.